The clone carrying this T cell receptor beta chain has more than one count but fewer than ten. The CDR3 runs to 14 residues. The ends lost 5 bases at V and 4 bases at J; junction bases unmatched: 5. In germline, CDR1 is DFQATT, CDR2 SNEGSKA (reference sequence). Authors' analysis steps: Reference gene primer amplification yielded estimated nucleated cell counts. The assay was immunoSEQ multiplex PCR, and TCRdb's table has in-frame clones only and misses some. The DNA gave D and trimming, while V, J and clone size come from that table. The table records around 72,000 clones, approximately 82% of them present only once. This entry comes from a study of blood T cell repertoires in COVID-19.

This TCR derives from a woman of 80 years or more with acute or convalescent COVID-19. This sequence joins TRBV20-1 and TRBJ1-5; 10 nucleotides line up with TRBD1. What was sequenced was peripheral blood. The CDR3 sequence is CSAGGTGVNQPQHF. The DNA of the CDR3 is TGCAGTGCTGGTGGGACAGGGGTAAATCAGCCCCAGCATTTT.